This passage covers 21 T cell receptor beta chains from one sample sequenced in a study of blood T cell repertoires in COVID-19. Libraries were prepared by immunoSEQ multiplex PCR; TCRdb keeps only in-frame clonotypes and omits some of them. This sample has under 500,000 clones, with around 89% found just once. Sequencing used PBMCs or T cells enriched from blood (not recorded which). Receptors were obtained from a man under 40 who had recovered from COVID-19.

The table lists this clone with a count of one. CDR3 sequence reads: CASSSARGALGYEQYF. Written as DNA, the CDR3 is TGTGCCAGTAGCTCCGCTCGGGGAGCGCTAGGGTACGAGCAGTACTTC. V usage is TRBV19 and J usage is TRBJ2-7; perhaps TRBD2 as D (5 bases). The germline V and J ends were trimmed by 6 bases and 4 bases, with 22 bases remaining between them. CDR1 is LNHDA, CDR2 SQIVND, per germline (reference sequence). The CDR3 is 16 amino acids.

The rearrangement links TRBV7-9 to TRBJ2-6, with D possibly matching TRBD2 (5 bases). The ends were cut back, 5 bases at V and 2 bases at J, with 13 bases in the middle. The germline gives CDR1 SEHNR, CDR2 FQNEAQ (reference sequence). There are 16 residues in the CDR3. The CDR3 spells CASSRNRGPGANVLTF. The CDR3, as DNA: TGTGCCAGCAGCCGGAACCGGGGTCCTGGGGCCAACGTCCTGACTTTC.

V usage is TRBV3-1 (or the pseudogene TRBV3-2) and J usage is TRBJ2-2, with 9 bases matching TRBD2. Germline V lookup: CDR1 LGHDT, CDR2 YNNKEL (reference sequence). The CDR3 is 13 residues long. J was trimmed by 6 bases and V by 6 bases; bases with no gene match: 2. The CDR3, as DNA: TGTGCCAGCAGTGGGACTAGCTCCGGGGAGCTGTTTTTT. Amino acids: CASSGTSSGELFF.

The V gene is TRBV7-8, the J gene TRBJ2-2; 11 bases are shared with TRBD2. Germline V lookup: CDR1 SGHVS, CDR2 FQNEAQ. V was pared by 4 bases and J by 7 bases, with 5 bases of the junction left unmatched. This CDR3 contains 15 residues. This CDR3 is CASSSIAGGIGELFF. As DNA, the CDR3 is TGTGCCAGCAGCTCTATAGCGGGAGGGATCGGGGAGCTGTTTTTT.

The chain carries TRBV19 and TRBJ2-7; TRBD2 matches at 12 bases. After removal of 6 bases from V and 7 bases from J, the junction contained 10 bases not matched to a gene. In germline, CDR1 is LNHDA, CDR2 SQIVND (reference sequence). The CDR3 spans 15 residues. CDR3 nucleotides: TGTGCCAGTAGCCCCGGACTAGCGGGACTTCTGGAGCAGTACTTC. This gives the protein CASSPGLAGLLEQYF.

The chain has TRBV7-9 and TRBJ2-4; weak D call: TRBD2 (6 bases). V gave up 8 bases and J gave up 7 bases, with 15 bases separating them. Germline values: CDR1 SEHNR, CDR2 FQNEAQ (reference sequence). CDR3 size: 13 residues. CDR3 region: CASRRDRGNIQYF. The CDR3 region has the DNA TGTGCCAGCCGACGGGACCGGGGGAACATTCAGTACTTC. Together with reference TRBV7-9 and TRBJ2-4, the CDR3 gives the full variable domain: DTGVSQNPRHKITKRGQNVTFRCDPISEHNRLYWYRQTLGQGPEFLTYFQNEAQLEKSRLLSDRFSAERPKGSFSTLEIQRTEQGDSAMYLCASRRDRGNIQYFGAGTRLSVL.

This chain links TRBV5-1 with TRBJ2-5; 8 bases align to TRBD1. CDR3 length: 16 amino acids. Germline V gives CDR1 SGHRS, CDR2 YFSETQ. The V and J ends lost 3 bases and 2 bases, in that order; junction bases with no gene match: 9. Here the CDR3 reads CASSSSGTGAQETQYF. The DNA of the CDR3 is TGCGCCAGCAGCTCCTCCGGGACAGGCGCGCAAGAGACCCAGTACTTC.

The V and J genes are TRBV5-1 and TRBJ2-1; D might be TRBD1 (6 bases). The CDR3 loop spans 18 amino acids. V lost 4 bases to trimming and J lost 0 bases, with 20 bases between them. Germline V gene sequence: CDR1 SGHRS, CDR2 YFSETQ. The CDR3 nucleotides read TGCGCCAGCAGCCTGGTGGAGGACAGAATCATCTCCTACAATGAGCAGTTCTTC. Its translation: CASSLVEDRIISYNEQFF.

The table lists this clone with a few counts. This chain joins TRBV12-3 or TRBV12-4 and TRBJ1-1; D uncertain. The CDR3 totals 11 residues. V was pared by 7 bases and J by 7 bases, with 10 bases between. The CDR3 DNA is TGTGCCAGCATCCATCGCGGTGAAGCTTTCTTT. It specifies CASIHRGEAFF.

The chain couples TRBV28 to TRBJ2-3; TRBD2 matches at 7 bases. The junction had 4 bases not matched to a gene; V was cut back by 7 bases and J by 0 bases. Per germline, CDR1 MDHEN and CDR2 SYDVKM. The CDR3 has 14 residues. CDR3 amino acids: CASNQLASTDTQYF. The CDR3 DNA reads as TGTGCCAGCAACCAACTAGCGAGCACAGATACGCAGTATTTT.

The gene calls are TRBV7-2 and TRBJ2-1; possibly TRBD2 for D (5 bases). Germline V gene lookup returns CDR1 SGHTA and CDR2 FQGNSA. Trimming removed 5 bases at V and 7 bases at J, with 15 bases between. CDR3 length: 14 residues. The CDR3 DNA sequence: TGTGCCAGCAGCCCCCTAGCCCTGGGAAATGAGCAGTTCTTC. Translation gives CASSPLALGNEQFF.

The V call is TRBV28, the J call TRBJ2-1, with 7 bases lining up with TRBD2. The CDR3 contains 19 residues. CDR1 and CDR2 (germline): MDHEN, SYDVKM. The V gene end was trimmed by 2 bases and the J gene end by 7 bases; junction bases not matched to a gene: 20. The CDR3 reads CASSLHEFGGDLLGNEQFF. CDR3 nucleotide sequence: TGTGCCAGCAGTTTACACGAATTTGGGGGGGACCTACTGGGGAATGAGCAGTTCTTC.

The chain is built from TRBV7-9 and TRBJ1-1, with 9 positions matching TRBD1. This CDR3 comprises 15 residues. CDR1 is SEHNR, CDR2 FQNEAQ, per germline (reference sequence). Trimming removed 4 bases from V and 5 bases from J; junction bases left unmatched: 8. The CDR3 nucleotides read TGTGCCAGCAGCTCGGGGGCGACAGGGGGTACTGAAGCTTTCTTT. The encoded protein is CASSSGATGGTEAFF. Full variable domain (rest looked up from reference TRBV7-9 and TRBJ1-1): DTGVSQNPRHKITKRGQNVTFRCDPISEHNRLYWYRQTLGQGPEFLTYFQNEAQLEKSRLLSDRFSAERPKGSFSTLEIQRTEQGDSAMYLCASSSGATGGTEAFFGQGTRLTVV.

Worth noting for this clone: Other nucleotide sequences in the sample specify the same CDR3. The chain's CDR3 is CASSPTENQPQHF. In nucleotides, the CDR3 is TGTGCCAGCTCACCCACAGAAAATCAGCCCCAGCATTTT. The V call is TRBV18, the J call TRBJ1-5, with unresolved D. The germline CDR1 and CDR2 sequences are KGHSH and LQKENI. CDR3 length: 13 residues. The V gene lost 3 bases and the J gene lost 4 bases, with 7 bases spanning the gap.

This clone showed up just a few times. This chain uses TRBV14 with TRBJ2-5, with D hard to call. V lost 4 bases, J lost 5 bases, and 17 bases lay in between. The length of the CDR3 is 15 residues. Germline V gene sequence: CDR1 SGHDN, CDR2 FVKESK. DNA for the CDR3: TGTGCCAGCAGCCGCAATCTGGGTATCGGGGAGACCCAGTACTTC. Protein sequence: CASSRNLGIGETQYF.

The chain links TRBV11-2 to TRBJ2-1, with 10 positions matching TRBD2. J gave up 9 bases and V 0 bases, and 11 bases lay outside the gene matches. Germline V lookup: CDR1 SGHAT, CDR2 FQNNGV. The length of the CDR3 is 17 residues. The CDR3 DNA follows: TGTGCCAGCAGCTTAGAGAGTCCTAGCGGGAGTCTGGTTGAGCAGTTCTTC. Its translation is CASSLESPSGSLVEQFF.

V and J are TRBV11-2 and TRBJ2-5, with D perhaps TRBD2 (6 bases). CDR1 SGHAT and CDR2 FQNNGV come from the germline V gene. The CDR3 spans 15 residues. Trimming took 4 bases from V and 5 from J, leaving 17 bases between them. CDR3 nucleotide sequence: TGTGCCAGCAGCTCTAGCGTAGGGTTGTCCGAGACCCAGTACTTC. Amino acid sequence: CASSSSVGLSETQYF.

This chain joins TRBV3-1 (or the pseudogene TRBV3-2) and TRBJ2-1, with D possibly TRBD2 on 6 matching bases. With 5 bases removed from V and 2 bases from J, the gap between germline ends came to 13 bases. The CDR3 runs to 15 residues. Per the germline V gene, CDR1 is LGHDT and CDR2 is YNNKEL (reference sequence). The DNA of the CDR3 is TGTGCCAGCAGCGCCGGTGGCGGGACCTACAATGAGCAGTTCTTC. Translation: CASSAGGGTYNEQFF.

The chain recombines TRBV19 with TRBJ2-7, with D possibly matching TRBD1 (6 bases). Germline V gene lookup returns CDR1 LNHDA and CDR2 SQIVND (reference sequence). The CDR3 runs to 15 residues. Trimming pared 6 bases from V and 2 bases from J, leaving 17 bases between. In DNA, the CDR3 is TGTGCCAGTAGCCCTGGGGGCAGCAAAACCTACGAGCAGTACTTC. Translating it yields CASSPGGSKTYEQYF.

V and J are TRBV5-6 and TRBJ2-7, with D uncertain. V lost 1 base, J lost 1 base, and 6 bases lay in between. Germline-derived CDR1 and CDR2 are SGHDT and YYEEEE. The CDR3 extends over 13 amino acids. The CDR3 DNA follows: TGTGCCAGCAGCTTGCCCCCTTCCTACGAGCAGTACTTC. Translating gives CASSLPPSYEQYF.

This rearrangement joins TRBV10-3 to TRBJ1-5, with a weak D call TRBD1 (6 bases). There are 13 residues in the CDR3. V lost 7 bases, J lost 3 bases, and 10 bases lay in between. Per germline, CDR1 ENHRY and CDR2 SYGVKD. The CDR3: CAITGQHNQPQHF. In nucleotides, the CDR3 is TGTGCCATCACGGGACAACACAATCAGCCCCAGCATTTT.